The T cell receptor (beta chain) under discussion was sequenced for a study of somatic mutations in cytotoxic T cells in rheumatoid arthritis (TCRdb year 2017). Background for the entire study: Peripheral blood (about 30 ml EDTA) was collected from patients immediately after diagnosis and before any treatment began. Whether expanded CD8+ T-cell clones in untreated, newly diagnosed rheumatoid arthritis carry somatic mutations was the study question, and clonality was characterized with TCRB deep sequencing. Some V beta antibody-stained T-cell populations were flow-sorted on a FACSAria II or Sony SH800 at nearly 100% purity, and sorted V beta1+ cells also underwent TCRB sequencing. Patients and controls did not essentially differ in median age, which was nearly identical between the groups. For about 60 rheumatoid arthritis patients and some 21 healthy controls, TCRB deep sequencing was carried out.

Sequencing of TCRB CDR3 was done on genomic DNA with the immunoSEQ assay. The authors' pipeline ran thus. Patient CD8+ clones larger than 1% were compared against published virus-specific TCRB sequences, and only a few matched. Only productive TCRB rearrangements were included in the analyses. Defining a clone by its unique TCRB CDR3 sequence, the study calculated clonality as a productive clonality index derived from Shannon entropy. Repertoire overlap for a pair of samples was computed from each clone's template counts relative to total templates per sample. Flow cytometry-measured V-gene usage correlated with V-gene usage from TCRB sequencing, with a Spearman r of about 0.64. TCRdb provides this immuneACCESS table in a form limited to in-frame rearrangements. Some clones are lacking; in checked studies, under half of them reflect an unresolved V gene, and why the rest are absent is not known. That table furnishes V, J and clone size, whereas the DNA furnished D and trimming. The sample table lists more than 10,000 clones, over 75% of them with a count of one. The top ten clones comprise 0.85% to 1.4% of the sample.

This clone was recorded once. No cognate antigen has been identified for it. Within one base of it there is no much larger clone, and no base qualities were kept. There are 16 amino acids in the CDR3, from cysteine to phenylalanine inclusive. CDR3 DNA is the only sequence kept; it has 48 bases, read in frame from the first base. Positive magnetic bead selection on an AutoMACS was used to isolate CD4+ and CD8+ cells, with flow cytometry used to check purity. Peripheral blood mononuclear cells were isolated by Ficoll-Paque PLUS density gradient separation. Nucleospin Tissue or Tissue XS kits were used to extract DNA from CD4-enriched, CD8-enriched or PBMC samples, and a Qubit 2.0 fluorometer was used for quantification. Findings and caveats that apply to the study as a whole: Rheumatoid arthritis patients and age-matched healthy controls did not significantly differ in CD8+ T-cell clonality. It was unknown which antigens the expanded CD8+ clones targeted, and their absence from virus-specific databases did not exclude viral specificity. The finding that TRBV07 was slightly underrepresented in patients was left unadjusted for multiple comparisons. Healthy controls showed no age-related increase in CD8+ clonality, whereas patients did (Spearman r ≈ 0.5). The largest CD8+ clone made up more than 20% of CD8+ cells in about an eighth of the roughly 65 patients, and blood and synovial fluid shared several identical CD8+ TCRB sequences.

Recombination linked TRBV21-1 to TRBJ2-5; the D call TRBD1 from the table was never checked on the DNA. TRBV21-1 is a pseudogene. The TCR comes from a woman younger than 35 with rheumatoid arthritis. The sample consisted of CD4+ T cells sorted from blood. The CDR3 in this case is CASSKDRGRRQETQYF. The DNA sequence is given as TGTGCCAGCAGCAAAGACAGGGGGCGCCGGCAAGAGACCCAGTACTTC.